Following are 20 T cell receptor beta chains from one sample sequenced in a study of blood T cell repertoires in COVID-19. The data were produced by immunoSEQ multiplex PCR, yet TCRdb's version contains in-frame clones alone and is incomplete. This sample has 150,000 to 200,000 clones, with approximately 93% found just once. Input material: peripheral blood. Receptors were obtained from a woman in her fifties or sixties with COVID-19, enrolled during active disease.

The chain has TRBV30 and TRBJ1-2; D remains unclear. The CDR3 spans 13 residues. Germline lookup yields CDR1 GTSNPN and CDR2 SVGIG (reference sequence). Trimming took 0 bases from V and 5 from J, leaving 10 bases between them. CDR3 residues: CAWSVPGRYGYTF. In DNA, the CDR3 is TGTGCCTGGAGTGTTCCGGGGAGGTATGGCTACACCTTC. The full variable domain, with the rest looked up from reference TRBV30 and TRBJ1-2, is SQTIHQWPATLVQPVGSPLSLECTVEGTSNPNLYWYRQAAGRGLQLLFYSVGIGQISSEVPQNLSASRPQDRQFILSSKKLLLSDSGFYLCAWSVPGRYGYTFGSGTRLTVV.

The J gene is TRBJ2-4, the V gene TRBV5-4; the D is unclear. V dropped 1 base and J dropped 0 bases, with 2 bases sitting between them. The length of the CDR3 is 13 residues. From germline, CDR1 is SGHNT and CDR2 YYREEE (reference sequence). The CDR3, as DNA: TGTGCCAGCAGCTTGCTAGCCAAAAACATTCAGTACTTC. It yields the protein CASSLLAKNIQYF.

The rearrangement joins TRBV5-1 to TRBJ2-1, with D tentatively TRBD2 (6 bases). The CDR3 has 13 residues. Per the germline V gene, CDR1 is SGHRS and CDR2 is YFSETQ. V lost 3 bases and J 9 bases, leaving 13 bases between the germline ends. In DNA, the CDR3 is TGCGCCAGCAGCTCAACGACTAGGGGTGAGCAGTTCTTC. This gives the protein CASSSTTRGEQFF.

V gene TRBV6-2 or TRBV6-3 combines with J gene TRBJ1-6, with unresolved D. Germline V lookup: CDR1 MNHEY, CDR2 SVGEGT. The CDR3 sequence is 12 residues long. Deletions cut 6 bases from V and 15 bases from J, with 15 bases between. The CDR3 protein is CASSNSRDNLHF. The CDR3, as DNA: TGTGCCAGCAGCAACTCCCGGGATAACCTCCACTTT.

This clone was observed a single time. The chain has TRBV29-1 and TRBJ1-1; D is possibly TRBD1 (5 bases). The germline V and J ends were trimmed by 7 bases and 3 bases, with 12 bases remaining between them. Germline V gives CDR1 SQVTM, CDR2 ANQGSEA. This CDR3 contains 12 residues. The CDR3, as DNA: TGCAGCGCGGACATTCAACACACTGAAGCTTTCTTT. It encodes CSADIQHTEAFF.

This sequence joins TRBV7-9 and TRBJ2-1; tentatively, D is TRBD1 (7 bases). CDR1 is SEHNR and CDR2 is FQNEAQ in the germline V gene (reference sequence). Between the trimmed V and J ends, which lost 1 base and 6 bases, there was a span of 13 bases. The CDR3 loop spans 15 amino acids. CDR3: CASSLVRDSRNEQFF. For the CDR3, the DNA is TGTGCCAGCAGCTTAGTGCGGGACAGTCGCAATGAGCAGTTCTTC.

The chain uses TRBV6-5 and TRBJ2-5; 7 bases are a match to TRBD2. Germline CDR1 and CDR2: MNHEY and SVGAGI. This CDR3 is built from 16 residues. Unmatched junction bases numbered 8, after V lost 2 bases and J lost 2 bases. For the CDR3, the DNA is TGTGCCAGCAGTTACGAACCAGCGGGAAGTCAAGAGACCCAGTACTTC. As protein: CASSYEPAGSQETQYF.

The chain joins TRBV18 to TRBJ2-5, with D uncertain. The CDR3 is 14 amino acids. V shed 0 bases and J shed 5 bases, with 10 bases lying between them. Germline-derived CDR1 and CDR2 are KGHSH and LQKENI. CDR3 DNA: TGTGCCAGCTCACCACCGGCTGGTTTGGAGACCCAGTACTTC. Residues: CASSPPAGLETQYF.

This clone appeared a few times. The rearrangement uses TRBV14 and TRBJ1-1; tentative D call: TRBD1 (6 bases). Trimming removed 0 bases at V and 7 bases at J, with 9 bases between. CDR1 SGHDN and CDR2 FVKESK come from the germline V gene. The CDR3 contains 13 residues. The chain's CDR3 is CASSQERGGEAFF. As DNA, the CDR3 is TGTGCCAGCAGCCAAGAACGAGGGGGTGAAGCTTTCTTT.

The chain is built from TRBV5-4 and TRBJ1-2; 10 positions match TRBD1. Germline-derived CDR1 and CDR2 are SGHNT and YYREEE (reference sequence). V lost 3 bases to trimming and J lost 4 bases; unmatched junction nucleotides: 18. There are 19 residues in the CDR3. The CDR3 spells CASSSPPGQGQELGYGYTF. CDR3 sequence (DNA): TGTGCCAGCAGCTCGCCCCCGGGACAGGGGCAGGAGCTTGGCTATGGCTACACCTTC.

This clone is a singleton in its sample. The CDR3 spells CASSLRGGGTEAFF. For the CDR3, the DNA is TGTGCCAGCAGCTTAAGGGGAGGGGGCACTGAAGCTTTCTTT. V and J are TRBV7-9 and TRBJ1-1; the D gene is possibly TRBD1 (6 bases). The CDR3 spans 14 residues. V shed 2 bases and J shed 4 bases, with 11 bases lying between them. The germline V gene encodes CDR1 SEHNR and CDR2 FQNEAQ (reference sequence).

CDR3 amino acids: CASAPGQGLAIQYF. CDR3 sequence (DNA): TGTGCCAGCGCGCCGGGACAGGGGTTAGCGATCCAGTACTTC. V is TRBV19 and J is TRBJ2-5, with 10 nucleotides matching TRBD1. The CDR3 is 14 residues long. The trim removed 9 bases at V and 10 bases at J, leaving 14 bases unmatched. Germline assignment: CDR1 LNHDA and CDR2 SQIVND (reference sequence). Based on the CDR3 plus reference TRBV19 and TRBJ2-5, the full variable domain is DGGITQSPKYLFRKEGQNVTLSCEQNLNHDAMYWYRQDPGQGLRLIYYSQIVNDFQKGDIAEGYSVSREKKESFPLTVTSAQKNPTAFYLCASAPGQGLAIQYFGPGTRLLVL.

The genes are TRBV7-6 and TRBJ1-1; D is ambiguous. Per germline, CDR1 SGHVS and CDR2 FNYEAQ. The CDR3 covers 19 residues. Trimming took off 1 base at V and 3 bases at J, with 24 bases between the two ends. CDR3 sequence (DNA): TGTGCCAGCAGCTTAGGGGCTTGGATAGCGAGCCCCCAAGACACTGAAGCTTTCTTT. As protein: CASSLGAWIASPQDTEAFF.

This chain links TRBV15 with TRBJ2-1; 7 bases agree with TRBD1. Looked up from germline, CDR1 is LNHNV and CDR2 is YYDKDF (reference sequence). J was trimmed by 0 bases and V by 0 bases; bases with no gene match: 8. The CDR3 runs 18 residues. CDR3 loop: CATSRDRKQGSSYNEQFF. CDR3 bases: TGTGCCACCAGCAGAGATCGGAAACAGGGGAGCTCCTACAATGAGCAGTTCTTC.

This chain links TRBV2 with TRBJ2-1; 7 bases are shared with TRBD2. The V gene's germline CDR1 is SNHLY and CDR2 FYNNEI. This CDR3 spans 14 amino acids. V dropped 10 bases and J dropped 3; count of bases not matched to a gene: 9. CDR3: CATMGGVGYNEQFF. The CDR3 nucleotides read TGTGCCACCATGGGAGGGGTTGGCTACAATGAGCAGTTCTTC.

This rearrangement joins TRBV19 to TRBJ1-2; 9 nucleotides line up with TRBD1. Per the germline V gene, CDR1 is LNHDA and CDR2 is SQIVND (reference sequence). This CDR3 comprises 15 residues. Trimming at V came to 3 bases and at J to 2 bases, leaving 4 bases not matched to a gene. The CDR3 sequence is CASSIHRGQNYGYTF. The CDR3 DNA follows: TGTGCCAGTAGTATCCACAGGGGGCAGAACTATGGCTACACCTTC. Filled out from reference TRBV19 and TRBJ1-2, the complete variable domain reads DGGITQSPKYLFRKEGQNVTLSCEQNLNHDAMYWYRQDPGQGLRLIYYSQIVNDFQKGDIAEGYSVSREKKESFPLTVTSAQKNPTAFYLCASSIHRGQNYGYTFGSGTRLTVV.

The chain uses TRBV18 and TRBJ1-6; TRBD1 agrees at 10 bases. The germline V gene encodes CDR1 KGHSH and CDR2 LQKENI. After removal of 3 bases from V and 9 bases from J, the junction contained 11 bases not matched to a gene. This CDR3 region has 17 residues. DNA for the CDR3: TGTGCCAGCTCACCTTCGATCGGACAGGGGGGGGGTTCACCCCTCCACTTT. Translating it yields CASSPSIGQGGGSPLHF.

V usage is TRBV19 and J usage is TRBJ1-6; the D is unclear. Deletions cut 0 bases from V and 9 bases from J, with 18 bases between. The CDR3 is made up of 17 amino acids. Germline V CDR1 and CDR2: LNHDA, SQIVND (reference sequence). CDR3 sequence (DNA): TGTGCCAGTAGTATAGATCGGGTATCTCGATTACGTTCACCCCTCCACTTT. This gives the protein CASSIDRVSRLRSPLHF.

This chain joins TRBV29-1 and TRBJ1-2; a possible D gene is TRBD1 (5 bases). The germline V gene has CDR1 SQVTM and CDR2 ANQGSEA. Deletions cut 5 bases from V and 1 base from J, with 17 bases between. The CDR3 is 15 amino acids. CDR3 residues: CSVSPFQGINYGYTF. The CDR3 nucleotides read TGCAGCGTTTCCCCGTTCCAGGGTATTAACTATGGCTACACCTTC.

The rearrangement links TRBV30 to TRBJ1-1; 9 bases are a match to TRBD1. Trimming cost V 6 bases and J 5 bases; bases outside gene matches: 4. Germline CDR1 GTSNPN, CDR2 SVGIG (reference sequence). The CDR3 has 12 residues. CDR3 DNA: TGTGCCTGTCACAGGGGGCCAACTGAAGCTTTCTTT. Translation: CACHRGPTEAFF.